Listed here is a single T cell receptor (beta chain). The antigen remains undetermined. CDR1 LGHDT and CDR2 YNNKEL come from the germline V gene (reference sequence). Between the trimmed V and J ends, which lost 2 bases and 4 bases, there was a span of 23 bases. The CDR3 is made up of 18 amino acids. The TCR beta cDNA libraries carried unique molecular identifiers. TCRdb reprocessed the PCR reads via MiXCR and lists one record per CDR3 protein. The table includes about 820,000 distinct CDR3 sequences, roughly 50% detected once. These data are taken from a study of post-analysis software for immune sequencing data. The study, taken as a whole, reports: Controls significantly exceeded multiple sclerosis patients in normalized Chao1 diversity. Roughly five TRBV segments appeared more often in patients than in controls, and TRBV5-6, TRBV5-1 and TRBV20-1 were among these. Under the F measure, samples that were prepared in one batch clustered strongly together.

The receptor was derived from a girl aged 10 to 17 with multiple sclerosis. The chain employs TRBV3-1 and TRBJ1-1; TRBD1 is a possible D gene (5 bases). The sample was blood. The CDR3 DNA reads as TGTGCCAGCAGCCAATGGGGCCGGGGGTATGGTCACGGCACTGAAGCTTTCTTT. Its translation is CASSQWGRGYGHGTEAFF.